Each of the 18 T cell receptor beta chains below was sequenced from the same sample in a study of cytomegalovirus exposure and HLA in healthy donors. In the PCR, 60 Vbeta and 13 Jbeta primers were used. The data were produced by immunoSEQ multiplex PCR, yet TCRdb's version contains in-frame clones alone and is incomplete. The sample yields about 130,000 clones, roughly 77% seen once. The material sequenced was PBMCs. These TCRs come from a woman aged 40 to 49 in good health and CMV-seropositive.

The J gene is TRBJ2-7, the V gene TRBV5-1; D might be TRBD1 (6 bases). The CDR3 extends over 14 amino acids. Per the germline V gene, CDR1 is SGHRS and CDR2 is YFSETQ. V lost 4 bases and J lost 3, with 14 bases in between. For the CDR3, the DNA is TGCGCCAGCAGCACTAGGACAGAATTCTACGAGCAGTACTTC. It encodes CASSTRTEFYEQYF.

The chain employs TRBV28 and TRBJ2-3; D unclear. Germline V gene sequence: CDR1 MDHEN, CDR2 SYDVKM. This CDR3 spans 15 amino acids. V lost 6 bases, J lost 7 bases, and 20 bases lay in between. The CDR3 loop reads CASSVTLVRFNTQYF. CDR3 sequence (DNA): TGTGCCAGCAGCGTGACCCTAGTGAGATTTAATACGCAGTATTTT.

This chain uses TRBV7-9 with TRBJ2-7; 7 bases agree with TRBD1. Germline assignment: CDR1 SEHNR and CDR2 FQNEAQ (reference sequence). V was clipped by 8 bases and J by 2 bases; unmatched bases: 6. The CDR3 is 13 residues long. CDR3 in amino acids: CASGSGQTYEQYF. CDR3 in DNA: TGTGCCAGCGGATCGGGACAGACCTACGAGCAGTACTTC.

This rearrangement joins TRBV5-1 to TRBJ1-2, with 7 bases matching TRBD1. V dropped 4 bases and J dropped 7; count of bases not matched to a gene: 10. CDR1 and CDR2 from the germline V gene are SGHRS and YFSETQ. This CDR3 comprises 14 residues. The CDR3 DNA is TGCGCCAGCAGCCCTGGGACAGTCGCCCTTGGCTACACCTTC. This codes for CASSPGTVALGYTF.

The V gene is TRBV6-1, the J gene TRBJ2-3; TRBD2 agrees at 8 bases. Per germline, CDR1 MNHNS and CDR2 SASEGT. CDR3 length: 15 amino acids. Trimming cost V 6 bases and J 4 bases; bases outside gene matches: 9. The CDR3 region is CASRATSVLPDTQYF. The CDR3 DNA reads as TGTGCCAGCAGGGCGACTAGCGTCCTTCCAGATACGCAGTATTTT.

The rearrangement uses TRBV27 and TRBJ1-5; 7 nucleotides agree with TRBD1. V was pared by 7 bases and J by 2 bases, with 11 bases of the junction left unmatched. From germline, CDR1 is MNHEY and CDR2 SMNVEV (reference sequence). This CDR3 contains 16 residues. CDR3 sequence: CASTPGGGAGNQPQHF. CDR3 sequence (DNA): TGTGCCAGCACTCCCGGAGGGGGCGCAGGCAATCAGCCCCAGCATTTT.

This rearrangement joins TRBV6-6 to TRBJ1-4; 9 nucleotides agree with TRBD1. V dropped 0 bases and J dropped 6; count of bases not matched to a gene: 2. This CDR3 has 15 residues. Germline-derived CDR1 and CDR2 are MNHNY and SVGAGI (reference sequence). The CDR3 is CASSYSDRGHEKLFF. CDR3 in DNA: TGTGCCAGCAGTTACTCGGACAGGGGACATGAAAAACTGTTTTTT.

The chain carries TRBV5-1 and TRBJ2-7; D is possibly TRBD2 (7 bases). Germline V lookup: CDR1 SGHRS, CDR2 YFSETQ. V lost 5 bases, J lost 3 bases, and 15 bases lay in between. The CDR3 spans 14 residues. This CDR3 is CASRGGPTNYEQYF. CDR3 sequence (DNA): TGCGCCAGCAGGGGGGGGCCCACGAACTACGAGCAGTACTTC.

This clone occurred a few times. The CDR3 DNA sequence: TGTGCCAGCAGCGTAGGGAGCGGCACCGGGGAGCTGTTTTTT. Residues: CASSVGSGTGELFF. The V gene is TRBV9, the J gene TRBJ2-2, with D possibly being TRBD2 (5 bases). Germline-derived CDR1 and CDR2 are SGDLS and YYNGEE. This CDR3 has 14 amino acids. V lost 0 bases and J lost 4, with 7 bases in between. The variable domain in full, with the rest retrieved from reference TRBV9 and TRBJ2-2, is DSGVTQTPKHLITATGQRVTLRCSPRSGDLSVYWYQQSLDQGLQFLIQYYNGEERAKGNILERFSAQQFPDLHSELNLSSLELGDSALYFCASSVGSGTGELFFGEGSRLTVL.

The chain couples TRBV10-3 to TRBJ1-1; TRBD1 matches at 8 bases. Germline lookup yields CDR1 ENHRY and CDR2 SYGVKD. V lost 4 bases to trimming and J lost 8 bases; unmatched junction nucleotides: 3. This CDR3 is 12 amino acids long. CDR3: CAISGTGSEAFF. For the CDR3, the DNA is TGTGCCATCAGTGGGACAGGGTCCGAAGCTTTCTTT.

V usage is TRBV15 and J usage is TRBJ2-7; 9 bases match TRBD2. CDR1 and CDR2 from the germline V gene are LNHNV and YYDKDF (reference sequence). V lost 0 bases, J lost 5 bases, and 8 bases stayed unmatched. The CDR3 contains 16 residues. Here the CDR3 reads CATSRDGGLASNEQYF. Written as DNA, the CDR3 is TGTGCCACCAGCAGAGATGGTGGACTAGCGTCCAACGAGCAGTACTTC.

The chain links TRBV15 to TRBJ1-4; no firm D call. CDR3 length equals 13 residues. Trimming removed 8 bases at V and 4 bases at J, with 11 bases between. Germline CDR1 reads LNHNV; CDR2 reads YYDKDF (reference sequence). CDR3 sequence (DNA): TGTGCCACCCTCGACTGGTATAATGAAAAACTGTTTTTT. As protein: CATLDWYNEKLFF.

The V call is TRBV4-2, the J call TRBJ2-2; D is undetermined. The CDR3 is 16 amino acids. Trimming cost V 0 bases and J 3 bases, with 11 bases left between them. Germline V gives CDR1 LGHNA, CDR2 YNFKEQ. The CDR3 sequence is CASSQEWRSHTGELFF. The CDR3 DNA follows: TGTGCCAGCAGCCAAGAATGGCGGAGTCACACCGGGGAGCTGTTTTTT.

The CDR3 reads CASSPGTGHTGELFF. The CDR3 DNA reads TGTGCCAGCTCACCTGGCACAGGCCACACCGGGGAGCTGTTTTTT. This rearrangement joins TRBV18 to TRBJ2-2, with TRBD1 as a possible D gene (5 bases). The ends were cut back, 3 bases at V and 3 bases at J, with 11 bases in the middle. Germline CDR1 and CDR2: KGHSH and LQKENI. The CDR3 consists of 15 residues. The entire variable domain, with the rest obtained from reference TRBV18 and TRBJ2-2, is as follows: NAGVMQNPRHLVRRRGQEARLRCSPMKGHSHVYWYRQLPEEGLKFMVYLQKENIIDESGMPKERFSAEFPKEGPSILRIQQVVRGDSAAYFCASSPGTGHTGELFFGEGSRLTVL.

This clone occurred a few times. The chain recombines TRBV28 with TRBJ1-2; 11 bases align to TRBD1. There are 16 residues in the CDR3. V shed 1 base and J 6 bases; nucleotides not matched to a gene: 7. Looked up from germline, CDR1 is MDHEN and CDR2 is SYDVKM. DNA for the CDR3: TGTGCCAGCAGTTTATCGGCGCCGGGACAGGGGGATGGCTACACCTTC. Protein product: CASSLSAPGQGDGYTF.

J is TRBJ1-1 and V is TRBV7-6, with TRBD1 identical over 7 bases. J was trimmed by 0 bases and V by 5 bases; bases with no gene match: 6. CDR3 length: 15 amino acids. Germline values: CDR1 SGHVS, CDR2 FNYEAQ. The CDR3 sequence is CASSPLTGLNTEAFF. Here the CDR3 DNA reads TGTGCCAGCAGCCCCTTGACAGGGCTGAACACTGAAGCTTTCTTT.

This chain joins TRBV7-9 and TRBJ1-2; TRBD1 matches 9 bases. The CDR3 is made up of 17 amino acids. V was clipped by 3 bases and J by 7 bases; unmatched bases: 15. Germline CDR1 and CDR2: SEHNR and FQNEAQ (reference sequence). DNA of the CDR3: TGTGCCAGCAGCTTCGCGTGGGACAGGGACGGTCGCTTTGGCTACACCTTC. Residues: CASSFAWDRDGRFGYTF.

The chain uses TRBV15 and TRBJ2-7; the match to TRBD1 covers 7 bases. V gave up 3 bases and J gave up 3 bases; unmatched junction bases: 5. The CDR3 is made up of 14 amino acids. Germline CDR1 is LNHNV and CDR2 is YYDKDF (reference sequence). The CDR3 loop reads CATSSMGQYYEQYF. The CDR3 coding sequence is TGTGCCACCAGCAGCATGGGACAGTACTACGAGCAGTACTTC.